This entry describes one TCR beta chain. The antigen remains undetermined. TCRdb keeps only in-frame clones here, not all; method: immunoSEQ multiplex PCR. The sample has 25,000 to 30,000 clones; more than 65% are singletons. This sample was taken from a study of cytotoxic CD8 clonotypes in ibrutinib-treated CLL. TCR beta libraries used about 1.9 micrograms of genomic DNA from cryopreserved PBMCs. Per germline, CDR1 SGDLS and CDR2 YYNGEE. With 4 bases removed from V and 0 bases from J, the gap between germline ends came to 15 bases. The CDR3 extends over 16 amino acids. Study conclusions and caveats: Sustained-remission and progressing patients' sampling times differed.

The sample was PBMCs, taken after 24 months of ibrutinib treatment. This TCR came from a human donor with chronic lymphocytic leukemia. V is TRBV9 and J is TRBJ2-3, with D uncertain. Written as DNA, the CDR3 is TGTGCCAGCAGCTTCAACGACGGGCGGAGCACAGATACGCAGTATTTT. The encoded protein is CASSFNDGRSTDTQYF.